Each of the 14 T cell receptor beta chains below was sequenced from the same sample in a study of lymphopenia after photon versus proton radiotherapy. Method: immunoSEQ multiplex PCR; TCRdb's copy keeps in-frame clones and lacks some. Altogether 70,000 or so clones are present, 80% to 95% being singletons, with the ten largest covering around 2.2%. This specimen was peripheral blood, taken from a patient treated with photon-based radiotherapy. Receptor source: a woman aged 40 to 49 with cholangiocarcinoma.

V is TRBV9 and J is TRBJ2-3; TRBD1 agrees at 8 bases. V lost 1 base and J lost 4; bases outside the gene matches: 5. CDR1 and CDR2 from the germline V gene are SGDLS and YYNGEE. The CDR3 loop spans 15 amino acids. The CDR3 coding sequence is TGTGCCAGCAGCGTAAGACAGGGGTACGCAGATACGCAGTATTTT. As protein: CASSVRQGYADTQYF.

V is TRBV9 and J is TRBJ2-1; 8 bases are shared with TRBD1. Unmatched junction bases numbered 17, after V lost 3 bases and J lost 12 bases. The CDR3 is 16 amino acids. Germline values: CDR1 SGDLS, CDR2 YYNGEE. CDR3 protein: CASSAYETGVTSGQFF. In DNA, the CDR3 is TGTGCCAGCAGCGCCTACGAGACAGGGGTTACAAGTGGGCAGTTCTTC.

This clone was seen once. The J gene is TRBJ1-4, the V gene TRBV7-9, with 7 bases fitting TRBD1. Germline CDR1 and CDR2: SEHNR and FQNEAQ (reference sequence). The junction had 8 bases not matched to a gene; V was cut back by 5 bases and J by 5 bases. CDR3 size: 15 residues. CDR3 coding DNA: TGTGCCAGCAGCCCGAGGGACAGAGAAAATGAAAAACTGTTTTTT. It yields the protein CASSPRDRENEKLFF.

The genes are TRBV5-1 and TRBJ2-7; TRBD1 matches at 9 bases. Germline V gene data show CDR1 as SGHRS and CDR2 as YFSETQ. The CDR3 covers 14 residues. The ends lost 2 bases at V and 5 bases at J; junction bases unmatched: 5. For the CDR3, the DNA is TGCGCCAGCAGCTTTGGGACAGGGACCCACGAGCAGTACTTC. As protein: CASSFGTGTHEQYF.

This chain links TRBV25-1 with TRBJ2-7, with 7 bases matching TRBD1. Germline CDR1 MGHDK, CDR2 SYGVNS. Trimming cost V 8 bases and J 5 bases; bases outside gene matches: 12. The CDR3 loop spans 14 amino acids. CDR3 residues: CASGRQGFSHEQYF. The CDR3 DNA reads TGTGCCAGCGGTAGACAGGGCTTTTCCCACGAGCAGTACTTC.

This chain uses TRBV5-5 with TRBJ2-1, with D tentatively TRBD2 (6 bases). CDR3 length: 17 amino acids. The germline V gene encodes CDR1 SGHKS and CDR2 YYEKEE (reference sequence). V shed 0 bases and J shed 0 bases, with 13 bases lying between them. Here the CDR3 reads CASSLAGGVSSYNEQFF. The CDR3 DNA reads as TGTGCCAGCAGCTTGGCCGGAGGGGTTAGCTCCTACAATGAGCAGTTCTTC.

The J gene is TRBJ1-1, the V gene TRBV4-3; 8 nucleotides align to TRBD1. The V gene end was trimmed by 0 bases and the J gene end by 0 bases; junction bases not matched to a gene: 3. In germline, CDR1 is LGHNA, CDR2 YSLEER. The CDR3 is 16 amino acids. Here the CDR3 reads CASSQDLTGVNTEAFF. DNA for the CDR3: TGCGCCAGCAGCCAAGATTTGACAGGGGTGAACACTGAAGCTTTCTTT.

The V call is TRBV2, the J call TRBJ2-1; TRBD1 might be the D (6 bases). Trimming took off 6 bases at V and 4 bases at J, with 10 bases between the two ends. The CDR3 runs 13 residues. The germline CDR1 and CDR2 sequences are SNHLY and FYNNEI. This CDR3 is CASRSDRYNEQFF. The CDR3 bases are TGTGCCAGCAGGTCGGACAGATACAATGAGCAGTTCTTC.

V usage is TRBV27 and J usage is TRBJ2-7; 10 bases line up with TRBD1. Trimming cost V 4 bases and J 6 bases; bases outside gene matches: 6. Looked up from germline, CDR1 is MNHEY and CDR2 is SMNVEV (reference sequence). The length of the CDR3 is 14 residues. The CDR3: CASSSWTGGSEQYF. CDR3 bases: TGTGCCAGCAGTTCCTGGACAGGGGGTAGCGAGCAGTACTTC.

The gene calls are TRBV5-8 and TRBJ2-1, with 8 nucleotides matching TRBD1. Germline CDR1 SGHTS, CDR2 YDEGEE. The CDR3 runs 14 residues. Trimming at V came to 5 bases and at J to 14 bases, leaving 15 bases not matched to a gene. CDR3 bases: TGTGCCAGCAGTCAAAAAAACAGGGGGACGGGAGAGTTCTTC. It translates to CASSQKNRGTGEFF. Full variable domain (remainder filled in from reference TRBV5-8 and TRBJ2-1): EAGVTQSPTHLIKTRGQQATLRCSPISGHTSVYWYQQALGLGLQFLLWYDEGEERNRGNFPPRFSGRQFPNYSSELNVNALELEDSALYLCASSQKNRGTGEFFGPGTRLTVL.

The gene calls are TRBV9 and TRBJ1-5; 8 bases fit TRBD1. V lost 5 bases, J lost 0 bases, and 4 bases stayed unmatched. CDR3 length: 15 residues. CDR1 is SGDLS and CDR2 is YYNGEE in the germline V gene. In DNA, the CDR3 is TGTGCCAGCAGGAGTGGACAGGGTAGCAATCAGCCCCAGCATTTT. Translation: CASRSGQGSNQPQHF.

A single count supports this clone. CDR3 protein: CAAYTGLWPYTQYF. Written as DNA, the CDR3 is TGTGCCGCCTATACGGGCCTCTGGCCGTATACGCAGTATTTT. The chain has TRBV7-2 and TRBJ2-3, with D uncertain. In germline, CDR1 is SGHTA, CDR2 FQGNSA. CDR3 length: 14 residues. The V and J ends lost 11 bases and 7 bases respectively, with 22 bases between them.

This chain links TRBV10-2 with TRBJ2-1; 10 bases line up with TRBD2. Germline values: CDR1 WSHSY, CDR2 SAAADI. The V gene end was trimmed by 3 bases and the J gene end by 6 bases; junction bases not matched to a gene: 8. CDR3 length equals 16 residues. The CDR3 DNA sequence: TGCGCCAGCAGTGACCCAGGGGGGACTAGCGTCAATGAGCAGTTCTTC. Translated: CASSDPGGTSVNEQFF.

The CDR3 reads CASSYSLTNEQFF. The CDR3 DNA reads TGTGCCAGCAGTTACTCCCTAACGAATGAGCAGTTCTTC. The genes are TRBV6-5 and TRBJ2-1; D call uncertain. Germline CDR1 reads MNHEY; CDR2 reads SVGAGI. This CDR3 has 13 amino acids. V was shortened by 0 bases and J by 7 bases, with 7 bases between the two germline ends.